Sequencing of this TCR beta chain was carried out in a study of tumor-infiltrating lymphocytes in primary liver carcinoma. Germline V gives CDR1 SGHKS, CDR2 YYEKEE (reference sequence). V was cut by 4 bases and J by 8 bases, with 13 bases left in between. This CDR3 comprises 14 residues. They got blood RNA out of unsorted whole blood and also pulled out germline DNA. Synthesis of TCR beta cDNA was carried out from 500 ng total RNA with a constant-region primer. It was through three nested multiplex PCR rounds of slightly modified ARM-PCR that TCR beta libraries arose. With TRBV1-TRBV30 forward primers and a C-beta reverse primer, the first two PCR rounds were run for around 10 cycles each. TCRdb processed the multiplex PCR reads anew with MiXCR; each CDR3 protein has one entry. The sample yields around 330,000 distinct CDR3 sequences, 60% to 80% seen once.

The source is a middle-aged man with primary liver carcinoma and hepatitis B virus infection. V gene TRBV5-5 combines with J gene TRBJ1-6, with D tentatively TRBD1 (5 bases). Sequenced input: peripheral blood. The CDR3 reads CASSKRGDYSPLHF. As DNA, the CDR3 is TGTGCCAGCAGCAAGCGAGGGGACTATTCACCCCTCCACTTT.